This T cell receptor (beta chain) was observed in a study of T cell repertoires and HLA-DP antigens. At the level of the study: CD4+ T cells were cocultured with HeLa cells expressing HLA-DP.

Method: immunoSEQ multiplex PCR; TCRdb's copy keeps in-frame clones and lacks some. The sample consists of about 73,000 clones, roughly 77% of them appearing once. Remarks on this clone: Its specificity is not known.

Trimming removed 0 bases from V and 4 bases from J, with 9 bases in between. There are 14 residues in the CDR3. Germline assignment: CDR1 MGHRA and CDR2 YSYEKL. The sequenced sample was CD4+ T cells from PBMCs. V and J are TRBV4-1 and TRBJ1-2, with D tentatively TRBD1 (5 bases). The clonotype comes from a man between 60 and 70 years old in good health and CMV-seronegative. The CDR3 spells CASSQDRDAYGYTF. Here the CDR3 DNA reads TGCGCCAGCAGCCAAGACAGGGACGCCTATGGCTACACCTTC.